These T cell receptor beta chains were read from a single sample in a study of blood T cell repertoires in COVID-19. Some clones are missing from TCRdb's copy, which holds only in-frame ones; the method was immunoSEQ multiplex PCR. The data hold around 250,000 clones, with approximately 86% observed a single time. Sequencing input: peripheral blood. These receptor sequences come from a young man with active or convalescent COVID-19. Both conserved end residues are part of each CDR3. Each record gives: CDR3 DNA, CDR3 protein, clone size, J gene, D gene, V gene. The D gene is left open where the match is weak. Size is omitted from some rows. Given values are once, few, many or a class for expanded clones.

TGTGCCAGCAGCTTCGGGTACGAGCAGTACTTC | CASSFGYEQYF | NA | TRBJ2-7 | NA | TRBV13
TGTGCCAGCAGTCCCGGGACAGGGGGCACTGAAGCTTTCTTT | CASSPGTGGTEAFF | NA | TRBJ1-1 | TRBD1 | TRBV11-3
TGCGCCAGCAGCCCTGGGACACACACAGATACGCAGTATTTT | CASSPGTHTDTQYF | once | TRBJ2-3 | NA | TRBV5-1
TGTGCCAGTACCCCAGGCCCTTCGACAGGGGTTGGCTACACCTTC | CASTPGPSTGVGYTF | many | TRBJ1-2 | TRBD1 | TRBV19
TGCAGCGCCGGGACAGGGGGGGAAGCTTTCTTT | CSAGTGGEAFF | NA | TRBJ1-1 | TRBD1 | TRBV29-1
TGTGCTAGCAGCTTGGCCGGACTATCCCGATCCTACGAGCAGTACTTC | CASSLAGLSRSYEQYF | NA | TRBJ2-7 | NA | TRBV5-6
TGTGCCAGTAAGACAGGGGCCCACTCCTACGAGCAGTACTTC | CASKTGAHSYEQYF | NA | TRBJ2-7 | TRBD1 | TRBV27
TGTGCCATATCAGGGGGCTTGAATGGCTACACCTTC | CAISGGLNGYTF | NA | TRBJ1-2 | TRBD1 | TRBV6-6
TGTGCCAGCAGCGCGAGCGGGAGGTGGCTTCAAGAGACCCAGTACTTC | CASSASGRWLQETQYF | NA | TRBJ2-5 | TRBD2 | TRBV11-3
TGTGCCAGTAGCAAACTAGGGACAGGGGGCAAAGACGGGGAGCTGTTTTTT | CASSKLGTGGKDGELFF | NA | TRBJ2-2 | TRBD1 | TRBV19
TGTGCCAGTAGACCCCTCAGGGAGGGAACAGATACGCAGTATTTT | CASRPLREGTDTQYF | once | TRBJ2-3 | TRBD2 | TRBV19
TGCGCCAGCAGCCCAACGCAGGAAGACGAGCAGTACTTC | CASSPTQEDEQYF | NA | TRBJ2-7 | NA | TRBV4-1
TGTGCCTGGAATAAACCGGGACAGGGGGTTAGCAATCAGCCCCAGCATTTT | CAWNKPGQGVSNQPQHF | NA | TRBJ1-5 | TRBD1 | TRBV30